The 13 T cell receptor beta chains below were found in one sample sequenced in a study of radiation and T cells in renal cell carcinoma. The time point here: baseline pretreatment blood. The treatment was: 15 Gy SBRT to primary tumor, nephrectomy 4 weeks later. TCRdb's copy holds only in-frame clones and misses some; the assay was immunoSEQ multiplex PCR. Of tens of thousands of clones listed, 70% to 85% are singletons. The specimen was blood, collected from a patient whose treatment included radiotherapy and nephrectomy. The source of these receptors is a man in his fifties or sixties with renal cell carcinoma.

V usage is TRBV7-2 and J usage is TRBJ2-1, with 14 bases that match TRBD2. The CDR3 extends over 14 amino acids. Germline V CDR1 and CDR2: SGHTA, FQGNSA. V was pared by 11 bases and J by 8 bases, with 8 bases of the junction left unmatched. The CDR3 loop is CAVKPGLAGDEQFF. CDR3 DNA sequence: TGTGCCGTAAAGCCGGGACTAGCGGGAGATGAGCAGTTCTTC.

This clone was found many times. Other DNA sequences in this sample translate to the same CDR3. The chain joins TRBV7-3 to TRBJ2-6, with a tentative D call TRBD2 (5 bases). CDR1 and CDR2 (germline): SGHTA, FQGTGA. This CDR3 spans 15 amino acids. The V gene lost 2 bases and the J gene lost 2 bases, with 7 bases spanning the gap. The CDR3 protein is CASSLSGTGANVLTF. The CDR3 region has the DNA TGTGCCAGCAGCTTATCGGGGACTGGGGCCAACGTCCTGACTTTC.

V usage is TRBV15 and J usage is TRBJ2-7; 8 bases align to TRBD2. The CDR3 is 16 residues long. Germline V lookup: CDR1 LNHNV, CDR2 YYDKDF (reference sequence). Trimming took 5 bases from V and 3 from J; bases not matched to a gene: 12. The CDR3 loop is CATSRGTGTRGYEQYF. The CDR3 DNA sequence: TGTGCCACCAGCCGTGGAACCGGGACTAGAGGCTACGAGCAGTACTTC.

The chain couples TRBV11-2 to TRBJ2-7; TRBD1 matches 9 bases. The length of the CDR3 is 16 residues. The junction had 7 bases not matched to a gene; V was cut back by 0 bases and J by 4 bases. Germline V gene lookup returns CDR1 SGHAT and CDR2 FQNNGV. The DNA of the CDR3 is TGTGCCAGCAGCTTAGATCTTGGGACAGGGCATTACGAGCAGTACTTC. Translated, it gives CASSLDLGTGHYEQYF.

The V gene is TRBV9, the J gene TRBJ2-1; 10 positions match TRBD2. The V segment lost 2 bases and the J segment 12 bases; nucleotides outside the gene matches: 8. This CDR3 has 14 residues. CDR1 and CDR2 from the germline V gene are SGDLS and YYNGEE. CDR3 coding DNA: TGTGCCAGCAGCGTGGAGCGGGAGGGGGGTAGGCAGTTCTTC. Translated: CASSVEREGGRQFF.

This chain joins TRBV4-1 and TRBJ2-3, with 14 bases matching TRBD2. CDR3 size: 15 residues. Looked up from germline, CDR1 is MGHRA and CDR2 is YSYEKL. V shed 9 bases and J 2 bases; nucleotides not matched to a gene: 4. CDR3 sequence reads: CASATSGRDTDTQYF. In DNA, the CDR3 is TGCGCCAGTGCGACTAGCGGGAGGGACACAGATACGCAGTATTTT.

The V gene is TRBV7-9, the J gene TRBJ2-5, with TRBD1 matching 7 bases. Per germline, CDR1 SEHNR and CDR2 FQNEAQ (reference sequence). The CDR3 is made up of 14 amino acids. The V segment lost 4 bases and the J segment 3 bases; nucleotides outside the gene matches: 5. The CDR3 region is CASSSEGGEETQYF. The CDR3 region has the DNA TGTGCCAGCAGCTCGGAAGGGGGCGAAGAGACCCAGTACTTC.

The gene calls are TRBV6-1 and TRBJ1-2; possible D gene TRBD1, 5 bases. Germline V CDR1 and CDR2: MNHNS, SASEGT. The CDR3 spans 13 residues. V shed 7 bases and J shed 6 bases, with 15 bases lying between them. This CDR3 is CASTGTGWDGYTF. The CDR3, as DNA: TGTGCCAGCACCGGGACGGGGTGGGATGGCTACACCTTC.

The chain couples TRBV7-2 to TRBJ2-3; D perhaps matches TRBD2 (6 bases). The CDR3 has 14 amino acids. Germline CDR1 reads SGHTA; CDR2 reads FQGNSA. Trimming took 0 bases from V and 5 from J, leaving 9 bases between them. This CDR3 reads CASSLAGGGDTQYF. CDR3 in DNA: TGTGCCAGCAGCTTAGCGGGAGGAGGAGATACGCAGTATTTT.

The rearrangement links TRBV19 to TRBJ1-5; TRBD1 matches 7 bases. CDR1 and CDR2 from the germline V gene are LNHDA and SQIVND (reference sequence). The J segment lost 2 bases and the V segment lost 5 bases, leaving 15 bases of the junction unmatched. The CDR3 contains 18 residues. Here the CDR3 reads CASSPRSVRQGGNQPQHF. The CDR3 region has the DNA TGTGCCAGTAGTCCTAGAAGCGTCAGACAGGGTGGCAATCAGCCCCAGCATTTT. The full variable domain, completed using reference TRBV19 and TRBJ1-5, is DGGITQSPKYLFRKEGQNVTLSCEQNLNHDAMYWYRQDPGQGLRLIYYSQIVNDFQKGDIAEGYSVSREKKESFPLTVTSAQKNPTAFYLCASSPRSVRQGGNQPQHFGDGTRLSIL.

The J gene is TRBJ1-2, the V gene TRBV15; D is unclear. CDR3 size: 14 residues. The germline V and J ends were trimmed by 0 bases and 4 bases, with 9 bases remaining between them. Germline CDR1 LNHNV, CDR2 YYDKDF (reference sequence). This chain's CDR3 is CATSRDSNLYGYTF. CDR3 in DNA: TGTGCCACCAGCAGAGATAGTAATCTCTATGGCTACACCTTC.

This clone has only a few counts. The gene calls are TRBV9 and TRBJ2-7; maybe TRBD2 (6 bases). V was pared by 0 bases and J by 4 bases, with 11 bases between. The germline gives CDR1 SGDLS, CDR2 YYNGEE. CDR3 length: 14 residues. CDR3 residues: CASSVEGTSYEQYF. The CDR3 DNA reads TGTGCCAGCAGCGTAGAAGGGACTTCATACGAGCAGTACTTC. Combining the CDR3 with reference TRBV9 and TRBJ2-7 gives the whole variable domain DSGVTQTPKHLITATGQRVTLRCSPRSGDLSVYWYQQSLDQGLQFLIQYYNGEERAKGNILERFSAQQFPDLHSELNLSSLELGDSALYFCASSVEGTSYEQYFGPGTRLTVT.

This clone was seen more than once but under ten times. The chain couples TRBV6-6 to TRBJ1-5, with D perhaps matching TRBD1 (6 bases). This CDR3 contains 15 residues. V was pared by 2 bases and J by 3 bases, with 11 bases between. Germline-derived CDR1 and CDR2 are MNHNY and SVGAGI (reference sequence). This CDR3 reads CASSYSQGYNQPQHF. Here the CDR3 DNA reads TGTGCCAGCAGTTACAGTCAGGGGTACAATCAGCCCCAGCATTTT.